This T cell receptor (beta chain) was documented in a study of early T cells in non-severe SARS-CoV-2 infection. Turning to the study itself: Sequenced material consisted of bulk RNA (from unsorted whole blood), and chains were unpaired.

This CDR3 is built from 15 residues. Germline V lookup: CDR1 SSHAT, CDR2 FNYEAQ (reference sequence). TCRdb analysed the 5' RACE reads with MiXCR anew, one entry per CDR3 protein. The data show 25,000 to 35,000 distinct CDR3 sequences, around 5.3% seen once. Study-wide points: Matching with VDJdb favored anti-spike CD8 responses (missing private and CD4 specificities).

This clonotype was seen ten or more times. The antigen is not known. The junction departs from germline at one end; a sequencing error may be responsible. The source of this sequence is an adult who was a healthcare worker with PCR-confirmed SARS-CoV-2 infection or an uninfected control (not recorded which). The sequenced sample was whole blood. The rearrangement joins TRBV7-7 to TRBJ2-1; TRBD2 matches 14 bases. The CDR3 nucleotides are TGTGCTAGCAGCCCAGGACTAGCGGGAGGTCGGGAGCAGTTCTTC. This sequence encodes CASSPGLAGGREQFF.